This paragraph reports one TCR beta chain. Germline V gene sequence: CDR1 SGDLS, CDR2 YYNGEE. This CDR3 is 15 amino acids long. The V gene end was trimmed by 2 bases and the J gene end by 0 bases; junction bases not matched to a gene: 3. TCRdb analysed the 5' RACE reads with MiXCR anew, one entry per CDR3 protein. The sample holds 450,000 to 550,000 distinct CDR3 sequences, less than 25% seen once. This specimen comes from a study of T cells after yellow fever vaccination. The source material was PBMCs, sampled roughly 23 days after the first yellow fever vaccination. The source of this sequence is a man between 18 and 29 years old who received the YFV17D yellow fever vaccine. The genes are TRBV9 and TRBJ2-5, with 8 positions matching TRBD1. The DNA for the CDR3 is TGTGCCAGCAGCGTCCGGGACAGGCACCAAGAGACCCAGTACTTC. It encodes CASSVRDRHQETQYF.